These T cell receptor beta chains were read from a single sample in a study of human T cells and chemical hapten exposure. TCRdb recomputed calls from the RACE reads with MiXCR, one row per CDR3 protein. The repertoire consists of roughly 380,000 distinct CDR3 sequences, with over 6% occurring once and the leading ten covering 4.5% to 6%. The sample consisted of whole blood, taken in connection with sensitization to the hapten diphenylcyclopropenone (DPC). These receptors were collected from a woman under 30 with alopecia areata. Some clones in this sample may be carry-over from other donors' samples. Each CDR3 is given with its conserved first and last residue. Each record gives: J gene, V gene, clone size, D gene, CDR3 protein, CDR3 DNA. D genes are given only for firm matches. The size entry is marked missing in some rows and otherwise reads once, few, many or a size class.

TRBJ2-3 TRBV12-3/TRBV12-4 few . CASSGIEPTDTQYF TGTGCCAGCAGTGGCATCGAGCCCACAGATACGCAGTATTTT
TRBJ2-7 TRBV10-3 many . CAISEAGSYEQYF TGTGCCATCAGTGAGGCGGGCTCCTACGAGCAGTACTTC
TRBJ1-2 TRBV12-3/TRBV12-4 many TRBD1 CASSPGQASNYGYTF TGTGCCAGCAGTCCGGGACAGGCTTCTAACTATGGCTACACCTTC
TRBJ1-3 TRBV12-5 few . CASGSPGFLGGNTIYF TGTGCTAGTGGTTCCCCTGGATTTTTGGGGGGAAACACCATATATTTT
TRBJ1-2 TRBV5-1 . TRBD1 CASSLEQGRGYTF TGCGCCAGCAGCTTGGAACAGGGGAGAGGCTACACCTTC
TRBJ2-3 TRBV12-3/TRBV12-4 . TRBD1 CASSLVGQRSDTQYF TGTGCCAGCAGTTTGGTGGGACAGAGATCAGATACGCAGTATTTT
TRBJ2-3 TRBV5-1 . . CASSLDFGQIDTQYF TGCGCCAGCAGCTTGGACTTTGGACAAATAGATACGCAGTATTTT
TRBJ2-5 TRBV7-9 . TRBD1 CASSVTGAQETQYF TGTGCCAGCAGCGTAACAGGGGCCCAAGAGACCCAGTACTTC
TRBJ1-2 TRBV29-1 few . CSAGAGNYGYTF TGCAGCGCTGGAGCCGGTAACTATGGCTACACCTTC
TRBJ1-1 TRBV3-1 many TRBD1 CASSRDRGFKAEAFF TGTGCCAGCAGCCGGGACAGGGGCTTCAAGGCTGAAGCTTTCTTT
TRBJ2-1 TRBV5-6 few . CASSWTGNEQFF TGTGCCAGCAGCTGGACGGGCAATGAGCAGTTCTTC
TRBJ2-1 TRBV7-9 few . CASSHPTGYPIEQFF TGTGCCAGCAGCCATCCGACAGGTTACCCAATCGAGCAGTTCTTC
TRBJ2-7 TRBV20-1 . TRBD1 CSARMGTGLDEQYF TGCAGTGCTAGAATGGGGACAGGACTGGACGAGCAGTACTTC
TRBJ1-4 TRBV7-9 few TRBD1 CASSFPTGPYNEKLFF TGTGCCAGCAGCTTTCCGACAGGGCCTTATAATGAAAAACTGTTTTTT
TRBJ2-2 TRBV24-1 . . CATSDGQSNTGELFF TGTGCCACCAGTGATGGACAGTCGAACACCGGGGAGCTGTTTTTT
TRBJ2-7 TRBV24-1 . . CATLQVYEQYF TGTGCCACCTTACAGGTCTACGAGCAGTACTTC
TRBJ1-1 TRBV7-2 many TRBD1 CASSLEQGVGEAFF TGTGCCAGCAGCTTGGAACAGGGGGTAGGTGAAGCTTTCTTT
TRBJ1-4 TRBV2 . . CASSEALGGSGEKLFF TGTGCCAGCAGTGAAGCGCTTGGTGGCAGCGGTGAAAAACTGTTTTTT
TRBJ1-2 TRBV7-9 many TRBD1 CASSSWDSVNGYTF TGTGCCAGCAGCTCGTGGGACAGCGTGAATGGCTACACCTTC
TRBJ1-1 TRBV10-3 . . CAISDHRGFTEAFF TGTGCCATCAGTGACCACCGGGGATTCACTGAAGCTTTCTTT
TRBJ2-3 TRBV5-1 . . CASSFTPGTDTQYF TGCGCCAGCAGCTTTACACCCGGCACAGATACGCAGTATTTT
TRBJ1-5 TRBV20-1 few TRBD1 CSAVGTGDQPQHF TGCAGTGCTGTCGGGACAGGAGATCAGCCCCAGCATTTT
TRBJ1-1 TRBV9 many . CASSVKGVQGMTEAFF TGTGCCAGCAGCGTAAAAGGGGTCCAGGGAATGACTGAAGCTTTCTTT
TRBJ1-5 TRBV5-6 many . CASSSPYQPQHF TGTGCCAGCAGCTCCCCCTATCAGCCCCAGCATTTT
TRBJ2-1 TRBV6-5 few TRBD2 CASSYSGLVGNNEQFF TGTGCCAGCAGTTACTCCGGACTAGTAGGGAACAATGAGCAGTTCTTC
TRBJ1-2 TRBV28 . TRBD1 CASSSGQGGVWVLGYTF TGTGCCAGCAGTTCCGGACAGGGAGGCGTCTGGGTTTTAGGCTACACCTTC
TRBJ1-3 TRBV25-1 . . CASSQGDGNTIYF TGTGCCAGCAGTCAAGGGGACGGAAACACCATATATTTT
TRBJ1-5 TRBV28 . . CASATWTEHDSNQPQHF TGTGCCAGCGCGACCTGGACAGAACACGATAGCAATCAGCCCCAGCATTTT
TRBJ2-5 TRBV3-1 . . CASSSRGAYQETQYF TGTGCCAGCAGCTCTCGCGGGGCGTACCAAGAGACCCAGTACTTC
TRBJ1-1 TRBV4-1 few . CASSQDEALNTEAFF TGCGCCAGCAGCCAAGATGAGGCGTTGAACACTGAAGCTTTCTTT
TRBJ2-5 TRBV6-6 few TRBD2 CASSVAGGFQETQYF TGTGCCAGCAGTGTAGCGGGGGGATTCCAAGAGACCCAGTACTTC
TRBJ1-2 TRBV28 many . CASRESQSYGYTF TGTGCCAGCAGGGAGAGCCAGTCCTATGGCTACACCTTC
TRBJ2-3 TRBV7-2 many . CASSFVHPSTDTQYF TGTGCCAGCAGCTTTGTACACCCTAGCACAGATACGCAGTATTTT
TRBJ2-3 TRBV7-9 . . CASSLEASDTQYF TGTGCCAGCAGCTTAGAGGCTTCAGATACGCAGTATTTT
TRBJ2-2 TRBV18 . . CASSPPDRTGELFF TGTGCCAGCTCACCTCCCGACCGGACCGGGGAGCTGTTTTTT
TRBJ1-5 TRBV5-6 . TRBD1 CASSFRTGNQPQHF TGTGCCAGCAGCTTTAGGACAGGGAATCAGCCCCAGCATTTT
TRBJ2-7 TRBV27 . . CASSLRGPAYEQYF TGTGCCAGCAGTTTAAGGGGTCCTGCCTACGAGCAGTACTTC
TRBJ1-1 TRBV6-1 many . CASSVGGTNTEAFF TGTGCCAGCAGTGTGGGGGGGACGAACACTGAAGCTTTCTTT
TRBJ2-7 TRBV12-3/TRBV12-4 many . CASSYQGGEQYF TGTGCCAGCAGTTACCAGGGGGGAGAGCAGTACTTC
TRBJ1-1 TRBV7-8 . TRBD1 CASSLEGYPGGAQNTEAFF TGTGCCAGCAGCTTAGAAGGGTACCCAGGGGGCGCGCAGAACACTGAAGCTTTCTTT